The 32 T cell receptor beta chains below all came from one sample that was sequenced in a study of blood T cell repertoires in COVID-19. TCRdb's table, derived via immunoSEQ multiplex PCR, lists solely in-frame clones and lacks some. The repertoire holds over 110,000 clones, approximately 79% seen once, with approximately 4% in the top ten. Sequenced input: peripheral blood. These receptors all stem from a man aged 60 to 75 with acute or convalescent COVID-19.

This sequence joins TRBV6-5 and TRBJ1-2; the match to TRBD1 covers 8 bases. V dropped 4 bases and J dropped 9; count of bases not matched to a gene: 10. The germline gives CDR1 MNHEY, CDR2 SVGAGI. This CDR3 spans 14 amino acids. The CDR3 is CASSSPGTGESYTF. In nucleotides, the CDR3 is TGTGCCAGCAGTTCTCCAGGGACAGGTGAAAGCTACACCTTC.

The rearrangement joins TRBV5-1 to TRBJ2-2, with 7 nucleotides matching TRBD2. The CDR3 extends over 15 amino acids. Trimming removed 4 bases from V and 0 bases from J; junction bases left unmatched: 3. Germline CDR1 and CDR2: SGHRS and YFSETQ. The CDR3 DNA follows: TGCGCCAGCAGCATGACTAGCTCGAACACCGGGGAGCTGTTTTTT. It is translated as CASSMTSSNTGELFF.

The J gene is TRBJ2-5, the V gene TRBV5-1; 14 positions agree with TRBD2. V lost 4 bases and J lost 4; bases outside the gene matches: 3. The CDR3 runs to 15 residues. Germline lookup yields CDR1 SGHRS and CDR2 YFSETQ. CDR3 loop: CASSRGTSGRETQYF. CDR3 nucleotide sequence: TGCGCCAGCAGCCGCGGGACTAGCGGGAGAGAGACCCAGTACTTC. The full variable domain, in which reference TRBV5-1 and TRBJ2-5 provide the parts outside the CDR3, is KAGVTQTPRYLIKTRGQQVTLSCSPISGHRSVSWYQQTPGQGLQFLFEYFSETQRNKGNFPGRFSGRQFSNSRSEMNVSTLELGDSALYLCASSRGTSGRETQYFGPGTRLLVL.

The J gene is TRBJ1-5, the V gene TRBV4-2; D is uncertain. This CDR3 has 14 amino acids. Germline values: CDR1 LGHNA, CDR2 YNFKEQ. Between the trimmed V and J ends, which lost 1 base and 1 base, there was a span of 5 bases. Here the CDR3 reads CASSQGQSNQPQHF. DNA for the CDR3: TGTGCCAGCAGCCAAGGACAAAGCAATCAGCCCCAGCATTTT.

This clone appeared a few times. V and J are TRBV6-5 and TRBJ1-6; D perhaps matches TRBD1 (6 bases). The CDR3 is 15 residues long. Trimming removed 5 bases at V and 7 bases at J, with 15 bases between. Germline lookup yields CDR1 MNHEY and CDR2 SVGAGI. CDR3 in DNA: TGTGCCAGCAGTCCGACTGGACAGCCAAATTCACCCCTCCACTTT. Translating it yields CASSPTGQPNSPLHF.

This chain links TRBV5-4 with TRBJ1-1; D uncertain. The CDR3 is 13 amino acids. Trimming left V 3 bases short and J 5 bases short, with 11 bases between. In germline, CDR1 is SGHNT, CDR2 YYREEE (reference sequence). CDR3: CASSSDGKTEAFF. CDR3 DNA sequence: TGTGCCAGCAGCTCGGACGGGAAAACTGAAGCTTTCTTT.

DNA of the CDR3: TGTGCCAGCCGCCTGGACAGAGCGAACACTGAAGCTTTCTTT. Protein sequence: CASRLDRANTEAFF. The J gene is TRBJ1-1, the V gene TRBV19; TRBD1 might be the D (6 bases). V was trimmed by 9 bases and J by 1 base, leaving 15 bases between them. Looked up from germline, CDR1 is LNHDA and CDR2 is SQIVND (reference sequence). The CDR3 is 14 amino acids.

This clone turned up a few times. The chain is built from TRBV18 and TRBJ2-5, with 10 positions matching TRBD2. Germline V gene lookup returns CDR1 KGHSH and CDR2 LQKENI. After removal of 6 bases from V and 1 base from J, the junction contained 5 bases not matched to a gene. This CDR3 contains 15 residues. In DNA form, the CDR3 reads TGTGCCAGCTCCCCTTCTAGCGGGGGCCAAGAGACCCAGTACTTC. Translating it yields CASSPSSGGQETQYF.

This clone has just a few counts. This sequence joins TRBV7-2 and TRBJ1-5; weak D call: TRBD1 (6 bases). Trimming removed 5 bases from V and 6 bases from J, with 11 bases in between. Germline CDR1 reads SGHTA; CDR2 reads FQGNSA. The CDR3 has 13 amino acids. CDR3 coding DNA: TGTGCCAGCAGCAGGGGGGGGACTCAGCCCCAGCATTTT. Translation gives CASSRGGTQPQHF.

This chain links TRBV3-1 (or the pseudogene TRBV3-2) with TRBJ2-3; 7 bases agree with TRBD1. The V segment lost 0 bases and the J segment 8 bases; nucleotides outside the gene matches: 2. Germline-derived CDR1 and CDR2 are LGHDT and YNNKEL (reference sequence). The CDR3 extends over 13 amino acids. In nucleotides, the CDR3 is TGTGCCAGCAGCCAAGAATACAGGGGTACGCAGTATTTT. This translates into CASSQEYRGTQYF.

The rearrangement joins TRBV7-9 to TRBJ2-7; 7 nucleotides agree with TRBD1. CDR1 is SEHNR, CDR2 FQNEAQ, per germline (reference sequence). Trimming removed 5 bases from V and 5 bases from J; junction bases left unmatched: 12. This CDR3 comprises 15 residues. CDR3 DNA: TGTGCCAGCAGCGTAGACAGGGTTCGGTCGAACGAGCAGTACTTC. Translating gives CASSVDRVRSNEQYF.

The chain uses TRBV29-1 and TRBJ1-2; D might be TRBD1 (5 bases). CDR1 is SQVTM and CDR2 is ANQGSEA in the germline V gene. CDR3 length equals 13 residues. V was pared by 4 bases and J by 7 bases, with 16 bases between. The chain's CDR3 is CSVAGGEEGGYTF. The CDR3 DNA follows: TGCAGCGTTGCCGGGGGGGAGGAGGGTGGCTACACCTTC. The whole variable domain, remainder taken from reference TRBV29-1 and TRBJ1-2, is SAVISQKPSRDICQRGTSLTIQCQVDSQVTMMFWYRQQPGQSLTLIATANQGSEATYESGFVIDKFPISRPNLTFSTLTVSNMSPEDSSIYLCSVAGGEEGGYTFGSGTRLTVV.

The chain employs TRBV6-5 and TRBJ2-3; tentatively, D is TRBD2 (5 bases). The germline V gene encodes CDR1 MNHEY and CDR2 SVGAGI. V was cut by 9 bases and J by 0 bases, with 16 bases left in between. The CDR3 has 15 amino acids. The CDR3 DNA follows: TGTGCCAGTTCCCGAGGCGGGCTGAGCACAGATACGCAGTATTTT. It yields the protein CASSRGGLSTDTQYF.

The CDR3 DNA is TGTGCCAGCAGTAAGCTTGGGGGGGCAAGGAGCACTGAAGCTTTCTTT. Protein sequence: CASSKLGGARSTEAFF. The chain employs TRBV28 and TRBJ1-1; TRBD1 might be the D (6 bases). With 5 bases removed from V and 4 bases from J, the gap between germline ends came to 20 bases. CDR3 length: 16 amino acids. The germline V gene encodes CDR1 MDHEN and CDR2 SYDVKM. The whole variable domain, remainder taken from reference TRBV28 and TRBJ1-1, is DVKVTQSSRYLVKRTGEKVFLECVQDMDHENMFWYRQDPGLGLRLIYFSYDVKMKEKGDIPEGYSVSREKKERFSLILESASTNQTSMYLCASSKLGGARSTEAFFGQGTRLTVV.

The genes are TRBV19 and TRBJ2-1, with 7 bases fitting TRBD2. With 7 bases clipped from V and 5 bases from J, the junction kept 8 bases outside the gene matches. The CDR3 has 14 amino acids. Germline CDR1 is LNHDA and CDR2 is SQIVND (reference sequence). The CDR3 protein is CASNDGRENNEQFF. DNA of the CDR3: TGTGCCAGTAATGATGGGCGGGAGAACAATGAGCAGTTCTTC.

The rearrangement uses TRBV28 and TRBJ2-7; D is ambiguous. Trimming shortened V by 3 bases and J by 7 bases, and 13 bases separated the two germline ends. CDR3 length: 13 residues. Germline V gene lookup returns CDR1 MDHEN and CDR2 SYDVKM. The CDR3 sequence is CASSFTSHGEQYF. The CDR3 DNA sequence: TGTGCCAGCAGTTTTACTTCCCATGGTGAGCAGTACTTC.

The chain uses TRBV11-2 and TRBJ1-2; 7 bases map to TRBD1. V lost 4 bases and J lost 2; bases outside the gene matches: 1. Germline V lookup: CDR1 SGHAT, CDR2 FQNNGV. This CDR3 is 13 amino acids long. CDR3 in amino acids: CASSSTGNYGYTF. The CDR3 bases are TGTGCCAGCAGCTCGACAGGGAACTATGGCTACACCTTC.

This chain links TRBV19 with TRBJ1-2, with 7 nucleotides matching TRBD1. CDR3 length: 14 residues. Trimming took 6 bases from V and 5 from J; bases not matched to a gene: 9. CDR1 and CDR2 from the germline V gene are LNHDA and SQIVND (reference sequence). The DNA for the CDR3 is TGTGCCAGTAGAACGGACAGGAACTCGTATGGCTACACCTTC. Translated: CASRTDRNSYGYTF.

The V call is TRBV28, the J call TRBJ2-1; D unresolved. Germline loops: CDR1 MDHEN, CDR2 SYDVKM. The CDR3 sequence is 12 residues long. Trimming removed 3 bases from V and 8 bases from J, with 8 bases in between. The chain's CDR3 is CASSFAADEQFF. The CDR3 nucleotides are TGTGCCAGCAGTTTCGCCGCGGATGAGCAGTTCTTC.

This clone appeared once. The V call is TRBV12-3 or TRBV12-4, the J call TRBJ1-5, with D unclear. This CDR3 region has 13 residues. V was trimmed by 6 bases and J by 5 bases, leaving 11 bases between them. The CDR3 sequence is CASSSRGYQPQHF. In DNA form, the CDR3 reads TGTGCCAGCAGCTCGCGGGGTTATCAGCCCCAGCATTTT.

The gene calls are TRBV6-5 and TRBJ1-5; 8 bases agree with TRBD1. Trimming took 4 bases from V and 2 from J; bases not matched to a gene: 4. The CDR3 covers 15 residues. Germline-derived CDR1 and CDR2 are MNHEY and SVGAGI. The CDR3 bases are TGTGCCAGCAGTTCCGGGACAGGAGGCAATCAGCCCCAGCATTTT. This codes for CASSSGTGGNQPQHF.

The chain couples TRBV7-3 to TRBJ2-2; 7 bases line up with TRBD1. Per germline, CDR1 SGHTA and CDR2 FQGTGA. This CDR3 has 16 residues. V trimming: 6 bases; J trimming: 0 bases; junction bases outside the gene matches: 7. In DNA, the CDR3 is TGTGCCAGCAGTGTTTTCGGGACAGCGAACACCGGGGAGCTGTTTTTT. It translates to CASSVFGTANTGELFF.

This clone appeared a few times. The chain links TRBV27 to TRBJ2-7, with 10 bases that match TRBD2. Losses at the gene ends were 2 bases for V and 4 bases for J; bases not matched to a gene: 8. The germline CDR1 and CDR2 sequences are MNHEY and SMNVEV (reference sequence). The CDR3 loop spans 16 amino acids. For the CDR3, the DNA is TGTGCCAGCAGTTTACTAGCGGGAGCAGGAGGGTACGAGCAGTACTTC. Its protein product is CASSLLAGAGGYEQYF.

The CDR3 region has the DNA TGCGCCAGCAGCCTGGGGGAGGACGAGCAGTACTTC. This codes for CASSLGEDEQYF. The chain combines TRBV4-1 with TRBJ2-7, with a possible D match to TRBD2 (6 bases). V lost 4 bases and J 5 bases, leaving 9 bases between the germline ends. Looked up from germline, CDR1 is MGHRA and CDR2 is YSYEKL. The CDR3 totals 12 residues.

The chain carries TRBV28 and TRBJ2-7; TRBD2 agrees at 10 bases. The CDR3 has 17 residues. In germline, CDR1 is MDHEN, CDR2 SYDVKM. V was pared by 7 bases and J by 2 bases, with 14 bases of the junction left unmatched. DNA for the CDR3: TGTGCCAGCACCTACAGCGGGGGGGCGGGCAACGCCTACGAGCAGTACTTC. This gives the protein CASTYSGGAGNAYEQYF.

This chain uses TRBV9 with TRBJ2-3; tentatively, D is TRBD1 (6 bases). V was cut by 0 bases and J by 9 bases, with 14 bases left in between. Per germline, CDR1 SGDLS and CDR2 YYNGEE. CDR3 length: 14 residues. The DNA for the CDR3 is TGTGCCAGCAGCGTAGGAAGGGGGATCCAAACGCAGTATTTT. It yields the protein CASSVGRGIQTQYF.

V and J are TRBV30 and TRBJ2-7; weak D call: TRBD2 (5 bases). CDR1 is GTSNPN, CDR2 SVGIG, per germline (reference sequence). The CDR3 contains 13 residues. The V gene lost 4 bases and the J gene lost 6 bases, with 16 bases spanning the gap. Here the CDR3 reads CAWTDGLGREQYF. The CDR3 DNA reads as TGTGCCTGGACCGACGGACTCGGCCGCGAGCAGTACTTC.

This sequence joins TRBV2 and TRBJ1-1; D might be TRBD1 (5 bases). Deletions cut 3 bases from V and 10 bases from J, with 12 bases between. CDR1 and CDR2 from the germline V gene are SNHLY and FYNNEI. This CDR3 is built from 12 residues. CDR3: CASSEQGPAAFF. The CDR3 coding sequence is TGTGCCAGCAGTGAGCAGGGCCCCGCAGCTTTCTTT.

The rearrangement links TRBV6-6 to TRBJ1-2; D not resolved. This CDR3 region has 12 residues. Per the germline V gene, CDR1 is MNHNY and CDR2 is SVGAGI (reference sequence). The ends were cut back, 4 bases at V and 3 bases at J, with 6 bases in the middle. CDR3 sequence reads: CASSLTDYGYTF. CDR3 bases: TGTGCCAGCAGTTTGACTGACTATGGCTACACCTTC.

The V call is TRBV7-9, the J call TRBJ2-7; 12 nucleotides match TRBD1. The CDR3 extends over 14 amino acids. Germline V gene sequence: CDR1 SEHNR, CDR2 FQNEAQ (reference sequence). V lost 4 bases, J lost 11 bases, and 9 bases stayed unmatched. In DNA form, the CDR3 reads TGTGCCAGCAGCTCACCGGGACAGGGGGCGGCGGAGTACTTC. Amino acids: CASSSPGQGAAEYF.

This chain links TRBV4-1 with TRBJ1-1, with D possibly matching TRBD1 (5 bases). There are 14 residues in the CDR3. CDR1 and CDR2 (germline): MGHRA, YSYEKL. The V gene lost 5 bases and the J gene lost 1 base, with 11 bases spanning the gap. The CDR3 coding sequence is TGCGCCAGCAGCGAAGGACACCCGAACACTGAAGCTTTCTTT. It codes for CASSEGHPNTEAFF.

This chain links TRBV5-1 with TRBJ2-5; D might be TRBD1 (7 bases). The V end was cut by 4 bases, the J end by 1 base, with 11 bases between. Germline loops: CDR1 SGHRS, CDR2 YFSETQ. The CDR3 covers 14 residues. The CDR3 loop reads CASSRGTVQETQYF. The CDR3 nucleotides read TGCGCCAGCAGCCGCGGGACAGTCCAAGAGACCCAGTACTTC.